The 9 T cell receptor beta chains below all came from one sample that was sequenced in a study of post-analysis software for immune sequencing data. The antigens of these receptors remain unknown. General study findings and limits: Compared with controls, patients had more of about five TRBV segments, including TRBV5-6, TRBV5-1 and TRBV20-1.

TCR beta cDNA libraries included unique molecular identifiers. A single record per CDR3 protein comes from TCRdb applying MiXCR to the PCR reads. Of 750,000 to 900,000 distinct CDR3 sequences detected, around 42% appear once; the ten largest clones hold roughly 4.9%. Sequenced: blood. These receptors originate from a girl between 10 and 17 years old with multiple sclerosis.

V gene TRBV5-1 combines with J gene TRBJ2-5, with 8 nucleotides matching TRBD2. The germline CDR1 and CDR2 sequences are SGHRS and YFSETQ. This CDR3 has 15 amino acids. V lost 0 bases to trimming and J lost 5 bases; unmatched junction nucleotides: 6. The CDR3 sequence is CASSLAQRTSETQYF. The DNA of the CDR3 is TGCGCCAGCAGCTTGGCTCAGAGGACTAGCGAGACCCAGTACTTC.

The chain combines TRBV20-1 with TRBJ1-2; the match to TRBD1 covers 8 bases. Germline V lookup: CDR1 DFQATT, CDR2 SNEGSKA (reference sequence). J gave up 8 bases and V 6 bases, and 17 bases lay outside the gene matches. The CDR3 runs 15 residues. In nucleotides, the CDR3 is TGCAGTGCCCAGATTAAGAGGACGGCAGGGGGCGGCTACACCTTC. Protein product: CSAQIKRTAGGGYTF.

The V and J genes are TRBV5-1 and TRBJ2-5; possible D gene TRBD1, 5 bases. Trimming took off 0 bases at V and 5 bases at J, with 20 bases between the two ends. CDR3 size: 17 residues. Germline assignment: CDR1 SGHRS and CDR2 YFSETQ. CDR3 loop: CASSLEPHRYGLETQYF. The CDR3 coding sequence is TGCGCCAGCAGCTTGGAACCCCACAGGTATGGGTTGGAGACCCAGTACTTC.

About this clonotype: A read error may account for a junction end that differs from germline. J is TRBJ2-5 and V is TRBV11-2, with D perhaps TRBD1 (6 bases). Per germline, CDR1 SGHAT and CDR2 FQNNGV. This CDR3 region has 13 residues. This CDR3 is CTSSWTDQETQYF. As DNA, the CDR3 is TGTACCAGCAGCTGGACAGACCAAGAGACCCAGTACTTC.

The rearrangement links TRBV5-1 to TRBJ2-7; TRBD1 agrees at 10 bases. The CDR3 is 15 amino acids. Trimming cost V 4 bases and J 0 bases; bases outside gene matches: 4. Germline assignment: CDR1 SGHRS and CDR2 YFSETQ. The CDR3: CASSRGTGDSYEQYF. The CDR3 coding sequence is TGCGCCAGCAGCCGTGGGACAGGGGACTCCTACGAGCAGTACTTC.

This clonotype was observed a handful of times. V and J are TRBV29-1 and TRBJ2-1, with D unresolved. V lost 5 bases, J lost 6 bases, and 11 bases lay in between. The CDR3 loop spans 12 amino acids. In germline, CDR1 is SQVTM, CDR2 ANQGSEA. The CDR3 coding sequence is TGCAGCGTTTTTGGGGTAGTCAATGAGCAGTTCTTC. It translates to CSVFGVVNEQFF.

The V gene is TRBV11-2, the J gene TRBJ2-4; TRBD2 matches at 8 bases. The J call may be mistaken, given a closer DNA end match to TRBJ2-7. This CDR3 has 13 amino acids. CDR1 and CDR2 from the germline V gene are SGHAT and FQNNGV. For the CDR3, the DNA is TGTGCCAGCCTTTCTTACGGGGGGGACGAGCAGTACTTC. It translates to CASLSYGGDEQYF.

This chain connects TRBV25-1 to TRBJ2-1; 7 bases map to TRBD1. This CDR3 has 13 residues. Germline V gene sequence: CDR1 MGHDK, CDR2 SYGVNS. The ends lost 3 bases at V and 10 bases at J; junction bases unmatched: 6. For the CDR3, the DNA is TGTGCCAGCAGTGATTGGACAGGAGACGAGCAGTTCTTC. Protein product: CASSDWTGDEQFF.

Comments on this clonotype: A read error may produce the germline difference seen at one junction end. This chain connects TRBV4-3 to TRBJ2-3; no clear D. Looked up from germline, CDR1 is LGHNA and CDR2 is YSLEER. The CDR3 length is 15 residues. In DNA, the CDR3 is TGCGCCGGCAGCCAAGGCTCCGGGCTGGCAGATACGCAGTATTTT. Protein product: CAGSQGSGLADTQYF.